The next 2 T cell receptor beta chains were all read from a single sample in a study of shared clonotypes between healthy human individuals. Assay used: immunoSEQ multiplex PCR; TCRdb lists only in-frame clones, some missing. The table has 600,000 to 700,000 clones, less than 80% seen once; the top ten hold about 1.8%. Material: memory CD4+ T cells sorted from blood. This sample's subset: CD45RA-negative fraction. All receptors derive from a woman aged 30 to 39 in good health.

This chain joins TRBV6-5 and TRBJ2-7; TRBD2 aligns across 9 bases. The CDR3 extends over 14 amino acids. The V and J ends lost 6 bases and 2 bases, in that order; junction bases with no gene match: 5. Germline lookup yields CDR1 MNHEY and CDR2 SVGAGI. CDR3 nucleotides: TGTGCCAGCAGGGTGACTAGCGGAACCTACGAGCAGTACTTC. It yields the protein CASRVTSGTYEQYF.

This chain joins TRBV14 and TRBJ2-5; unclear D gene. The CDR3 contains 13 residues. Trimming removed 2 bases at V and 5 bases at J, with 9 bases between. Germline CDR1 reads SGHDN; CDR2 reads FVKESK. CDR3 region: CASSQTGRETQYF. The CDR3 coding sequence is TGTGCCAGCAGCCAAACGGGCCGGGAGACCCAGTACTTC.